Listed here are 7 T cell receptor beta chains from one sample, sequenced in a study of cytomegalovirus exposure and HLA in healthy donors. With 60 Vbeta and 13 Jbeta primers, the PCR was carried out. Assay used: immunoSEQ multiplex PCR; TCRdb lists only in-frame clones, some missing. The sample has some 100,000 clones, 62% seen once. The sequenced sample consisted of PBMCs. All receptors derive from a woman in her twenties or thirties in good health and CMV-seropositive.

CDR3 in DNA: TGCGCCAGCAGCCAAGAGACAGGGGAGTACGGCTACACCTTC. Protein: CASSQETGEYGYTF. This rearrangement joins TRBV4-3 to TRBJ1-2; 8 bases align to TRBD1. The CDR3 runs 14 residues. The V gene end was trimmed by 0 bases and the J gene end by 8 bases; junction bases not matched to a gene: 5. The germline V gene has CDR1 LGHNA and CDR2 YSLEER.

The table lists this clone with a few counts. V usage is TRBV5-4 and J usage is TRBJ2-1; the D is unclear. The V gene's germline CDR1 is SGHNT and CDR2 YYREEE (reference sequence). Trimming stripped 0 bases from V and 5 bases from J, with 9 bases between. The CDR3 is made up of 14 amino acids. The CDR3 protein is CASSLAGGNNEQFF. In nucleotides, the CDR3 is TGTGCCAGCAGCTTGGCCGGCGGAAACAATGAGCAGTTCTTC.

The chain is built from TRBV10-3 and TRBJ1-2, with 8 nucleotides matching TRBD1. The germline gives CDR1 ENHRY, CDR2 SYGVKD. The CDR3 has 15 residues. V lost 10 bases, J lost 3 bases, and 13 bases stayed unmatched. In DNA, the CDR3 is TGTGCCAGCCGGGAGACCCAGGGGGCCTACTATGGCTACACCTTC. Translation: CASRETQGAYYGYTF.

This clone was recorded a few times. The V gene is TRBV1, the J gene TRBJ2-4; the table's D call, TRBD2, was not checked against the DNA. TRBV1 is listed as a pseudogene. This CDR3 spans 16 amino acids. The CDR3 protein is CTSSHSVPGAKNIQYF. The CDR3 DNA reads TGCACCAGCAGCCATTCCGTACCCGGGGCCAAAAACATTCAGTACTTC.

There are a few counts of this clone. The genes are TRBV7-2 and TRBJ2-7; perhaps TRBD1 as D (6 bases). Trimming stripped 0 bases from V and 4 bases from J, with 13 bases between. CDR1 and CDR2 (germline): SGHTA, FQGNSA. CDR3 length equals 15 residues. CDR3 DNA: TGTGCCAGCAGCTTAGCCCCAGGGGCCCTGTACGAGCAGTACTTC. Translation gives CASSLAPGALYEQYF.

This chain connects TRBV6-1 to TRBJ2-3; possible D gene TRBD2, 6 bases. Trimming shortened V by 0 bases and J by 1 base, and 11 bases separated the two germline ends. The CDR3 sequence is 16 residues long. Germline CDR1 and CDR2: MNHNS and SASEGT. In nucleotides, the CDR3 is TGTGCCAGCAGTGAAGCTGGGGGGTGGGGCACAGATACGCAGTATTTT. This encodes CASSEAGGWGTDTQYF.

The CDR3 DNA reads TGTGCCAGCACCCTAGGGGGCGCAGAGACCCAGTACTTC. Protein product: CASTLGGAETQYF. The rearrangement joins TRBV6-1 to TRBJ2-5; 7 bases are shared with TRBD1. V was pared by 7 bases and J by 4 bases, with 6 bases of the junction left unmatched. The V gene's germline CDR1 is MNHNS and CDR2 SASEGT. The CDR3 extends over 13 amino acids.